A single sample is the source of the 14 T cell receptor beta chains below, sequenced in a study of CD4+ T cells in melanoma. Repertoires were generated with immunoSEQ multiplex PCR, while TCRdb's copy carries only in-frame clones and drops some. The table has more than 110,000 clones, 92% seen once. Receptor source: a human donor with melanoma.

This clone was observed a handful of times. This chain connects TRBV30 to TRBJ1-3; TRBD1 agrees at 10 bases. The V gene end was trimmed by 3 bases and the J gene end by 4 bases; junction bases not matched to a gene: 3. Germline V gives CDR1 GTSNPN, CDR2 SVGIG (reference sequence). This CDR3 spans 14 amino acids. The CDR3 DNA follows: TGTGCCTGGAGGGACAGGGGGGGAGGAAACACCATATATTTT. This sequence encodes CAWRDRGGGNTIYF.

The table lists this clone with a count of one. The chain uses TRBV6-5 and TRBJ1-1, with D possibly matching TRBD1 (5 bases). This CDR3 contains 13 residues. The germline V and J ends were trimmed by 6 bases and 6 bases, with 14 bases remaining between them. The germline gives CDR1 MNHEY, CDR2 SVGAGI. This CDR3 is CASSLEGSAEAFF. As DNA, the CDR3 is TGTGCCAGCAGCCTCGAGGGGTCGGCTGAAGCTTTCTTT.

This chain links TRBV15 with TRBJ1-2; possibly TRBD1 for D (5 bases). Germline lookup yields CDR1 LNHNV and CDR2 YYDKDF (reference sequence). Trimming cost V 1 base and J 0 bases, with 9 bases left between them. The CDR3 has 15 residues. The DNA for the CDR3 is TGTGCCACCAGCAGAGGCGGGGGAGCTAACTATGGCTACACCTTC. Protein: CATSRGGGANYGYTF.

The rearrangement links TRBV7-2 to TRBJ1-1, with D unresolved. The CDR3 spans 15 residues. V was cut by 1 base and J by 1 base, with 10 bases left in between. The germline V gene has CDR1 SGHTA and CDR2 FQGNSA. This CDR3 is CASSLGPRGNTEAFF. The CDR3, as DNA: TGTGCCAGCAGCTTAGGCCCCCGGGGGAACACTGAAGCTTTCTTT.

The V and J genes are TRBV9 and TRBJ2-3; D remains ambiguous. CDR3 length: 14 amino acids. Germline V gives CDR1 SGDLS, CDR2 YYNGEE. Trimming removed 0 bases from V and 3 bases from J, with 8 bases in between. CDR3 sequence (DNA): TGTGCCAGCAGCGTAGCTGCGATGACAGATACGCAGTATTTT. Translating gives CASSVAAMTDTQYF. The whole variable domain, filled in from reference TRBV9 and TRBJ2-3, reads DSGVTQTPKHLITATGQRVTLRCSPRSGDLSVYWYQQSLDQGLQFLIQYYNGEERAKGNILERFSAQQFPDLHSELNLSSLELGDSALYFCASSVAAMTDTQYFGPGTRLTVL.

The chain recombines TRBV10-3 with TRBJ1-3, with TRBD1 matching over 12 bases. Germline CDR1 and CDR2: ENHRY and SYGVKD. The CDR3 spans 17 residues. V shed 6 bases, J shed 0 bases, and the junction held 6 bases outside the gene matches. The CDR3 DNA sequence: TGTGCCATCAGGTCGGGACAGGGGGCGACCTCTGGAAACACCATATATTTT. It translates to CAIRSGQGATSGNTIYF.

On this clone: A junction boundary mismatches the germline segment, possibly from a read error. V gene TRBV5-1 combines with J gene TRBJ1-1; D is unclear. CDR3 length: 13 amino acids. Germline values: CDR1 SGHRS, CDR2 YFSETQ. The chain's CDR3 is CASSPSTPDYLSF. CDR3 DNA: TGCGCCAGCAGCCCGTCTACCCCGGACTACTTGTCTTTT. The variable domain in full, completed from reference TRBV5-1 and TRBJ1-1, reads KAGVTQTPRYLIKTRGQQVTLSCSPISGHRSVSWYQQTPGQGLQFLFEYFSETQRNKGNFPGRFSGRQFSNSRSEMNVSTLELGDSALYLCASSPSTPDYLSFGQGTRLTVV.

CDR3 DNA sequence: TGCGCCAGCAGCGAAGGGACGGTTTATGAGACCCAGTACTTC. Its protein is CASSEGTVYETQYF. The chain recombines TRBV5-1 with TRBJ2-5; D is possibly TRBD1 or TRBD2 (5 bases each). Germline CDR1 SGHRS, CDR2 YFSETQ. V lost 4 bases to trimming and J lost 5 bases, with 15 bases between them. The CDR3 runs to 14 residues.

The chain recombines TRBV30 with TRBJ2-1; weak D call: TRBD1 (6 bases). Germline V gene sequence: CDR1 GTSNPN, CDR2 SVGIG (reference sequence). Trimming cost V 1 base and J 4 bases, with 8 bases left between them. The CDR3 extends over 13 amino acids. DNA of the CDR3: TGTGCCTGGAGTGGGACAGCATACAATGAGCAGTTCTTC. Its translation: CAWSGTAYNEQFF. Full variable domain (rest looked up from reference TRBV30 and TRBJ2-1): SQTIHQWPATLVQPVGSPLSLECTVEGTSNPNLYWYRQAAGRGLQLLFYSVGIGQISSEVPQNLSASRPQDRQFILSSKKLLLSDSGFYLCAWSGTAYNEQFFGPGTRLTVL.

The chain combines TRBV18 with TRBJ1-2; D not certain. In germline, CDR1 is KGHSH, CDR2 LQKENI. Trimming pared 6 bases from V and 5 bases from J, leaving 16 bases between. This CDR3 has 14 residues. CDR3 protein: CASSVGGYDYGYTF. DNA for the CDR3: TGTGCCAGCTCCGTGGGAGGGTACGATTATGGCTACACCTTC.

CDR3 residues: CASSVTRVIQPQHF. The CDR3 DNA follows: TGTGCCAGCAGTGTTACCAGGGTAATACAGCCCCAGCATTTT. The chain employs TRBV6-1 and TRBJ1-5, with D perhaps TRBD1 (5 bases). The germline V and J ends were trimmed by 4 bases and 7 bases, with 14 bases remaining between them. Germline values: CDR1 MNHNS, CDR2 SASEGT. The CDR3 consists of 14 residues.

The rearrangement links TRBV5-1 to TRBJ1-3; perhaps TRBD1 as D (5 bases). Between the trimmed V and J ends, which lost 0 bases and 2 bases, there was a span of 12 bases. The CDR3 has 16 amino acids. The germline V gene encodes CDR1 SGHRS and CDR2 YFSETQ. CDR3 coding DNA: TGCGCCAGCAGCTTGGCAGGGCAAATTGCTGGAAACACCATATATTTT. It encodes CASSLAGQIAGNTIYF.

About this clone: A junction boundary mismatches the germline segment, possibly from a read error. The V gene is TRBV6-1, the J gene TRBJ2-3; D gene unclear. There are 13 residues in the CDR3. Germline-derived CDR1 and CDR2 are MNHNS and SASEGT. The CDR3 spells CASSDATSLLRNF. The CDR3 region has the DNA TGTGCCAGCAGTGATGCTACTTCCCTCCTAAGGAATTTT.

The chain has TRBV5-1 and TRBJ2-7, with 8 bases identical to TRBD1. The CDR3 has 16 residues. The V gene's germline CDR1 is SGHRS and CDR2 YFSETQ. Trimming at V came to 0 bases and at J to 0 bases, leaving 5 bases not matched to a gene. CDR3 DNA: TGCGCCAGCAGCTTGGAACAGGGGGTAAGCTCCTACGAGCAGTACTTC. It is translated as CASSLEQGVSSYEQYF.